A selection of T cell receptor beta chains follows, all from one sample in a study of early T cells in non-severe SARS-CoV-2 infection. TCRdb itself ran the 5' RACE reads through MiXCR, one entry per CDR3 protein. The data hold roughly 51,000 distinct CDR3 sequences, with around a tenth observed a single time. The specimen was whole blood. The receptor source for this set is an adult who was a healthcare worker with PCR-confirmed SARS-CoV-2 infection or an uninfected control (not recorded which). Each CDR3 is given with its conserved first and last residue. A D gene is named only where the DNA matches it firmly. Clone size appears in some rows only: once, few, many, or a class for an expanded clone.

TRBJ1-3,few,TRBV7-8,NA,TGTGCCAGCAGCGCGATGACAAACACCATATATTTT,CASSAMTNTIYF
TRBJ1-5,few,TRBV28,NA,TGTGCCAGCAGTTACGGGCTAGTGGGGCAGCCCCAGCATTTT,CASSYGLVGQPQHF
TRBJ2-1,NA,TRBV5-1,NA,TGCGCCAGCAGCTTGGAGGGTTCGCGCAATGAGCAGTTCTTC,CASSLEGSRNEQFF
TRBJ2-3,NA,TRBV7-8,TRBD1,TGTGCCAGCAGCTTCAGCGGCTGGACAGGAGGAGATACGCAGTATTTT,CASSFSGWTGGDTQYF
TRBJ2-7,NA,TRBV29-1,TRBD1,TGCAGCGTTGAACCCTTCCCCGGGACAGGGGGTTCGGAGCAGTACTTC,CSVEPFPGTGGSEQYF
TRBJ1-1,few,TRBV2,NA,TGTGCCAGCAGTGCGGACAGTAGAGTGAACACTGAAGCTTTCTTT,CASSADSRVNTEAFF
TRBJ2-2,many,TRBV4-2,NA,TGTGCCAGCAGCCGGGAGGTTAAAAGGGACACCGGGGAGCTGTTTTTT,CASSREVKRDTGELFF
TRBJ1-3,many,TRBV7-2,NA,TGTGCCAGCAGCTTAGATGTAGTGCTCGGAAACACCATATATTTT,CASSLDVVLGNTIYF
TRBJ1-6,many,TRBV10-3,TRBD1,TGTGCCATCAGTGAGGAACAGGGGACCAGCTCCTATAATTCACCCCTCCACTTT,CAISEEQGTSSYNSPLHF
TRBJ1-5,few,TRBV12-3/TRBV12-4,NA,TGTGCCAGCAGTTTAATCGGTTTCCAGCCCCAGCATTTT,CASSLIGFQPQHF
TRBJ2-4,NA,TRBV7-3,NA,TGTGCCAGCAGCTACGAGGGGACAAACATTCAGTACTTC,CASSYEGTNIQYF
TRBJ1-5,NA,TRBV6-1,NA,TGTGCCAGCAGTGAAGCACACACGCAGCCCCAGCATTTT,CASSEAHTQPQHF
TRBJ2-7,few,TRBV27,NA,TGTGCCATAGGTCGCTACGAGCAGTACTTC,CAIGRYEQYF
TRBJ2-5,many,TRBV6-5,NA,TGTGCCAGCAGTTACGCGGCCCAAGAGACCCAGTACTTC,CASSYAAQETQYF
TRBJ1-2,NA,TRBV28,NA,TGTGCCAGCAGTGGAGGATATGGCTACACCTTC,CASSGGYGYTF
TRBJ1-2,many,TRBV3-1,NA,TGTGCCAGCAGCCACGGGATGGGTGGCTACACCTTC,CASSHGMGGYTF
TRBJ2-7,few,TRBV21-1,NA,TGTGCCAGCGGTCAGGGACTAGCGGACCAAGAGGGGGGGTACGAGCAGTACTTC,CASGQGLADQEGGYEQYF
TRBJ2-3,NA,TRBV28,NA,TGTGCCAGCGGTACTTCTAGCACAGATACGCAGTATTTT,CASGTSSTDTQYF